One sample yielded the 7 T cell receptor beta chains listed below, sequenced in a study of CD8 T cells in Susac syndrome. It was with random hexamers that roughly 0.45 to 1 ug RNA was reverse transcribed. TCRdb re-called the immunoSEQ multiplex PCR reads with MiXCR, one entry per CDR3 protein. The table records 70,000 to 100,000 distinct CDR3 sequences, over 85% of them present only once. Sequencing input: CD8+ T cells from PBMCs. These receptor sequences come from a human donor in good health.

The rearrangement joins TRBV9 to TRBJ1-1; the D is unclear. Trimming pared 4 bases from V and 1 base from J, leaving 14 bases between. Germline assignment: CDR1 SGDLS and CDR2 YYNGEE. The CDR3 totals 15 residues. The CDR3 DNA reads as TGTGCCAGCAGCCCCCCCGTTACAGCGAACACTGAAGCTTTCTTT. Amino acids: CASSPPVTANTEAFF.

The chain has TRBV9 and TRBJ1-1; tentative D call: TRBD1 (5 bases). Trimming left V 0 bases short and J 4 bases short, with 10 bases between. There are 14 residues in the CDR3. CDR1 and CDR2 from the germline V gene are SGDLS and YYNGEE. In nucleotides, the CDR3 is TGTGCCAGCAGCGTAGGGGGCGTGGGCACTGAAGCTTTCTTT. It translates to CASSVGGVGTEAFF. Complete variable domain (other parts from reference TRBV9 and TRBJ1-1): DSGVTQTPKHLITATGQRVTLRCSPRSGDLSVYWYQQSLDQGLQFLIQYYNGEERAKGNILERFSAQQFPDLHSELNLSSLELGDSALYFCASSVGGVGTEAFFGQGTRLTVV.

The chain joins TRBV12-3 or TRBV12-4 to TRBJ2-7; D gene unclear. Trimming pared 1 base from V and 5 bases from J, leaving 12 bases between. The CDR3 spans 14 residues. CDR3 sequence reads: CASSLVGIGHEQYF. The DNA of the CDR3 is TGTGCCAGCAGTTTAGTAGGTATCGGCCACGAGCAGTACTTC.

The chain uses TRBV29-1 and TRBJ1-1; possibly TRBD1 for D (5 bases). Trimming pared 4 bases from V and 8 bases from J, leaving 11 bases between. Per the germline V gene, CDR1 is SQVTM and CDR2 is ANQGSEA. The CDR3 runs 11 residues. CDR3 loop: CSVGQGKEAFF. DNA for the CDR3: TGCAGCGTTGGTCAGGGCAAGGAAGCTTTCTTT.

This clonotype showed up just once. The genes are TRBV13 and TRBJ2-5; 10 bases are a match to TRBD1. The CDR3 runs 16 residues. J was trimmed by 1 base and V by 5 bases; bases with no gene match: 7. CDR1 PRHDT and CDR2 FYEKMQ come from the germline V gene (reference sequence). CDR3 in amino acids: CASSARDRGIQETQYF. In DNA form, the CDR3 reads TGTGCCAGCAGCGCAAGGGACAGGGGAATCCAAGAGACCCAGTACTTC.

The chain uses TRBV29-1 and TRBJ2-3; the D is unclear. The CDR3 is made up of 13 amino acids. The germline V and J ends were trimmed by 4 bases and 2 bases, with 10 bases remaining between them. Germline CDR1 and CDR2: SQVTM and ANQGSEA. CDR3 sequence: CSVVRVLTDTQYF. The CDR3 DNA sequence: TGCAGCGTTGTTAGGGTCCTCACAGATACGCAGTATTTT.

The chain joins TRBV5-1 to TRBJ1-5; D remains unclear. Trimming pared 0 bases from V and 5 bases from J, leaving 9 bases between. This CDR3 has 14 amino acids. CDR1 and CDR2 from the germline V gene are SGHRS and YFSETQ. DNA for the CDR3: TGCGCCAGCAGCTTGGACCCCGAGGATCAGCCCCAGCATTTT. This sequence encodes CASSLDPEDQPQHF.